Detailed here is one T cell receptor (beta chain). CDR1 and CDR2 (germline): MDHEN, SYDVKM. The V and J ends lost 6 bases and 4 bases respectively, with 17 bases between them. CDR3 length: 15 amino acids. The sample originates from a study of response to subunit inactivated influenza vaccine. TCRdb re-analysed the RT-PCR reads in MiXCR, keeping a single row per CDR3 protein. The repertoire holds about 480,000 distinct CDR3 sequences, with 9.5% to 12% as singletons. Source: PBMCs from blood, taken 40 to 50 days after vaccination. The sequence was collected from a man in his fifties or sixties who received an inactivated influenza vaccine. The V gene is TRBV28, the J gene TRBJ2-3; the D gene is possibly TRBD2 (5 bases). The CDR3 DNA follows: TGTGCCAGCAGATCCTCAGCGGTAGGAGCAGATACGCAGTATTTT. This sequence encodes CASRSSAVGADTQYF.